A single sample is the source of the 6 T cell receptor beta chains below, sequenced in a study of blood T cell repertoires in COVID-19 (dated by TCRdb to about 2020). Library prep was done by the immunoSEQ multiplex PCR assay. TCRdb limited this immuneACCESS table to in-frame rearrangements with V and J called. A share of clones is missing; checked studies link under half to unresolved V genes, and the rest is unexplained. This sample comprises about 110,000 clones, 81% of them detected only once. The ten top clones hold 8% to 9.5% of the sample. The sequenced material came from peripheral blood. These receptors were collected from a woman in her seventies with acute or convalescent COVID-19.

This clone was counted once. The rearrangement links TRBV19 to TRBJ2-7, with 7 nucleotides matching TRBD2. The trim removed 4 bases at V and 6 bases at J, leaving 15 bases unmatched. This CDR3 is built from 16 residues. The germline gives CDR1 LNHDA, CDR2 SQIVND (reference sequence). The CDR3 loop is CASSKREWGGPGEQYF. The CDR3 coding sequence is TGTGCCAGTAGTAAGAGGGAGTGGGGAGGGCCCGGCGAGCAGTACTTC.

This chain joins TRBV7-9 and TRBJ2-1, with TRBD2 matching 9 bases. The J segment lost 4 bases and the V segment lost 8 bases, leaving 12 bases of the junction unmatched. The CDR3 is 16 residues long. The germline V gene encodes CDR1 SEHNR and CDR2 FQNEAQ (reference sequence). CDR3 DNA sequence: TGTGCCAGCTCTCCTTCCAGACTAGCGGTTTACAATGAGCAGTTCTTC. Protein product: CASSPSRLAVYNEQFF. Variable domain in full (rest from reference TRBV7-9 and TRBJ2-1): DTGVSQNPRHKITKRGQNVTFRCDPISEHNRLYWYRQTLGQGPEFLTYFQNEAQLEKSRLLSDRFSAERPKGSFSTLEIQRTEQGDSAMYLCASSPSRLAVYNEQFFGPGTRLTVL.

The chain links TRBV4-3 to TRBJ1-6; unclear D gene. V was cut by 1 base and J by 1 base, with 14 bases left in between. The CDR3 contains 18 residues. Germline CDR1 and CDR2: LGHNA and YSLEER. The CDR3: CASSQGAGRGSYNSPLHF. CDR3 nucleotides: TGCGCCAGCAGCCAAGGAGCTGGACGCGGGTCCTATAATTCACCCCTCCACTTT.

This sequence joins TRBV5-8 and TRBJ2-3; D gene unclear. CDR3 length: 14 amino acids. Germline loops: CDR1 SGHTS, CDR2 YDEGEE. V gave up 7 bases and J gave up 3 bases, with 15 bases separating them. CDR3 in DNA: TGTGCCAGCGCAGTCTTAAGAAGTACAGATACGCAGTATTTT. As protein: CASAVLRSTDTQYF.

A few counts support this clone. The gene calls are TRBV10-3 and TRBJ1-2, with 7 bases identical to TRBD1. The CDR3 covers 19 residues. Per the germline V gene, CDR1 is ENHRY and CDR2 is SYGVKD. J was trimmed by 3 bases and V by 5 bases; bases with no gene match: 21. The CDR3 nucleotides read TGTGCCATCAGTTCCAGCCCCTACAGGGGCCAGCTCGAGGACTATGGCTACACCTTC. Translation: CAISSSPYRGQLEDYGYTF.

This clone was seen only a few times. The J gene is TRBJ2-3, the V gene TRBV7-8; TRBD2 agrees at 11 bases. V trimming: 4 bases; J trimming: 2 bases; junction bases outside the gene matches: 5. The germline V gene encodes CDR1 SGHVS and CDR2 FQNEAQ. The CDR3 length is 16 residues. CDR3 in DNA: TGTGCCAGCAGCTCTCTAGCGGGGGGCCCCACAGATACGCAGTATTTT. Protein product: CASSSLAGGPTDTQYF.